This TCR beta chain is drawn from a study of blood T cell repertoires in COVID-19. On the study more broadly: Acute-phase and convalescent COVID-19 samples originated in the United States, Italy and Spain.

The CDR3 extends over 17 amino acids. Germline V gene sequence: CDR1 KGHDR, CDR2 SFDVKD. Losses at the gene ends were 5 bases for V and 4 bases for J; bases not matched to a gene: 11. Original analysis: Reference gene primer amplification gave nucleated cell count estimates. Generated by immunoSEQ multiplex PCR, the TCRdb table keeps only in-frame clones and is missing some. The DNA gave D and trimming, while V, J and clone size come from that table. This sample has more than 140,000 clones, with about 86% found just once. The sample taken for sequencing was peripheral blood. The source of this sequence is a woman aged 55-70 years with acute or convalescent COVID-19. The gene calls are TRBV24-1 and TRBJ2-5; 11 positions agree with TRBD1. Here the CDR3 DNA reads TGTGCCACCAGTGCCTCCTCGGGACAGGGGGTACGAGAGACCCAGTACTTC. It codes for CATSASSGQGVRETQYF.